Following are 14 T cell receptor beta chains from one sample sequenced in a study of cytotoxic CD8 clonotypes in ibrutinib-treated CLL. Libraries were prepared by immunoSEQ multiplex PCR; TCRdb keeps only in-frame clonotypes and omits some of them. The top ten hold approximately 5.1% of the sample, which has about 150,000 clones, more than 75% seen once. Sample: PBMCs, taken after 24 months of ibrutinib treatment. All receptors come from a human donor with chronic lymphocytic leukemia.

CDR3 coding DNA: TGTGCCAGCAGCTTAGGGCACAAGGGCGCTTTCTTT. Protein product: CASSLGHKGAFF. The rearrangement uses TRBV11-2 and TRBJ1-1; D is unclear. The CDR3 is 12 amino acids. Between the trimmed V and J ends, which lost 1 base and 11 bases, there was a span of 11 bases. Germline CDR1 is SGHAT and CDR2 is FQNNGV.

The rearrangement joins TRBV10-3 to TRBJ2-7; D may be TRBD2 (6 bases). This CDR3 contains 13 residues. Trimming shortened V by 6 bases and J by 3 bases, and 12 bases separated the two germline ends. CDR1 and CDR2 (germline): ENHRY, SYGVKD. CDR3 amino acids: CAIRSGELYEQYF. Here the CDR3 DNA reads TGTGCCATCAGGTCGGGAGAGCTCTACGAGCAGTACTTC.

The chain combines TRBV28 with TRBJ2-7; D uncertain. Trimming pared 8 bases from V and 5 bases from J, leaving 16 bases between. This CDR3 spans 13 amino acids. From germline, CDR1 is MDHEN and CDR2 SYDVKM. The CDR3 DNA sequence: TGTGCCAGCTGGGTGGGCAGCCCTCACGAGCAGTACTTC. Its translation is CASWVGSPHEQYF.

This clone has only a few counts. The J gene is TRBJ2-2, the V gene TRBV4-2; 9 nucleotides align to TRBD1. Trimming at V came to 4 bases and at J to 4 bases, leaving 7 bases not matched to a gene. CDR3 length: 16 amino acids. Per the germline V gene, CDR1 is LGHNA and CDR2 is YNFKEQ. The CDR3 sequence: CASSPTRTGATGELFF. The CDR3 nucleotides are TGTGCCAGCAGCCCAACCCGGACAGGGGCCACCGGGGAGCTGTTTTTT.

The rearrangement uses TRBV21-1 and TRBJ2-1; TRBD2, the table's D call, was not compared with the DNA. TRBV21-1 is a listed pseudogene. The CDR3 is made up of 16 amino acids. This CDR3 reads CASVHRGTLGGNEQFF. The CDR3 region has the DNA TGTGCCAGCGTCCACCGGGGGACGCTGGGGGGGAATGAGCAGTTCTTC.

This sequence joins TRBV11-3 and TRBJ2-3; the D call may be TRBD1 or TRBD2 (5 bases each). The V gene's germline CDR1 is SGHNT and CDR2 YENEEA. The CDR3 is made up of 14 amino acids. The V end lost 3 bases, the J end lost 6 bases, and 13 bases lay between the germline ends. The CDR3 DNA is TGTGCCAGCAGCTTGGAACGGGGCTTGGATACGCAGTATTTT. Protein product: CASSLERGLDTQYF.

The chain has TRBV7-3 and TRBJ2-7; 8 bases match TRBD1. The CDR3 totals 16 residues. The V gene's germline CDR1 is SGHTA and CDR2 FQGTGA. The V and J ends lost 2 bases and 0 bases, in that order; junction bases with no gene match: 6. The CDR3 here is CASSLWGQAISYEQYF. The CDR3 DNA reads as TGTGCCAGCAGCTTATGGGGACAGGCGATCTCCTACGAGCAGTACTTC.

V and J are TRBV9 and TRBJ1-2; D is possibly TRBD1 (5 bases). The length of the CDR3 is 14 residues. Germline-derived CDR1 and CDR2 are SGDLS and YYNGEE. V gave up 1 base and J gave up 5 bases, with 12 bases separating them. The CDR3 DNA reads as TGTGCCAGCAGCGTATCGGGCAGGGCGTATGGCTACACCTTC. Residues: CASSVSGRAYGYTF.

The V gene is TRBV7-2, the J gene TRBJ2-3; a weak D match, TRBD2 (5 bases). The CDR3 is 14 residues long. CDR1 is SGHTA and CDR2 is FQGNSA in the germline V gene. V was cut by 5 bases and J by 2 bases, with 11 bases left in between. The CDR3 region has the DNA TGTGCCAGCAGCCCGGTAGCGTACACAGATACGCAGTATTTT. Translating gives CASSPVAYTDTQYF.

The rearrangement joins TRBV18 to TRBJ2-5; D may match TRBD1 or TRBD2 (5 bases each). Germline V CDR1 and CDR2: KGHSH, LQKENI. The CDR3 is made up of 14 amino acids. Between the trimmed V and J ends, which lost 4 bases and 5 bases, there was a span of 14 bases. The CDR3 sequence: CASSRGGSWETQYF. CDR3 in DNA: TGTGCCAGCTCACGTGGGGGATCGTGGGAGACCCAGTACTTC. Full variable domain (missing parts from reference TRBV18 and TRBJ2-5): NAGVMQNPRHLVRRRGQEARLRCSPMKGHSHVYWYRQLPEEGLKFMVYLQKENIIDESGMPKERFSAEFPKEGPSILRIQQVVRGDSAAYFCASSRGGSWETQYFGPGTRLLVL.

The chain links TRBV6-5 to TRBJ2-7, with 12 bases fitting TRBD1. CDR1 is MNHEY and CDR2 is SVGAGI in the germline V gene. The ends lost 2 bases at V and 5 bases at J; junction bases unmatched: 4. The CDR3 has 15 residues. This CDR3 reads CASSYPGQGAHEQYF. Written as DNA, the CDR3 is TGTGCCAGCAGTTACCCGGGACAGGGGGCCCACGAGCAGTACTTC.

The V call is TRBV11-2, the J call TRBJ1-3; D unclear. The CDR3 is 12 residues long. Germline V gene sequence: CDR1 SGHAT, CDR2 FQNNGV. V was clipped by 3 bases and J by 0 bases, with 0 bases between them. In DNA, the CDR3 is TGTGCCAGCAGCTTCTCTGGAAACACCATATATTTT. It codes for CASSFSGNTIYF.

V and J are TRBV27 and TRBJ2-1; tentative D call: TRBD2 (6 bases). The V gene lost 9 bases and the J gene lost 5 bases, with 20 bases spanning the gap. The length of the CDR3 is 15 residues. CDR1 is MNHEY and CDR2 is SMNVEV in the germline V gene (reference sequence). The CDR3 bases are TGTGCCAGTAAAACTAGCTACCAATTTCACAATGAGCAGTTCTTC. Protein product: CASKTSYQFHNEQFF.

The chain joins TRBV4-3 to TRBJ2-7; D perhaps matches TRBD2 (6 bases). Germline V gives CDR1 LGHNA, CDR2 YSLEER. CDR3 length: 16 amino acids. V was shortened by 0 bases and J by 3 bases, with 15 bases between the two germline ends. CDR3 sequence reads: CASSQDVRGQGYEQYF. Here the CDR3 DNA reads TGCGCCAGCAGCCAAGATGTGCGGGGTCAGGGCTACGAGCAGTACTTC.